This T cell receptor beta chain was identified during a study of shared clonotypes between healthy human individuals. V lost 7 bases to trimming and J lost 5 bases, with 7 bases between them. Germline-derived CDR1 and CDR2 are SGHNT and YYREEE (reference sequence). This CDR3 is 11 amino acids long. Of note for this clone: Its antigen is still unknown.

Naive-designated CD8 cells lacked CD45RO, were positively enriched for CCR7, and omitted terminally differentiated effector memory CD45RA+ cells. Whole-study findings and limits: Inspection by rarefaction showed sorted-subset sequencing to be incomplete despite large depth. Clonotypes shared by all four donors outscored non-shared clonotypes in generation probability.

Deep-level running was used for the assay. Genomic DNA of every subset was divided equally among multiple immunoSEQ plates. Some clones are missing from TCRdb's copy, which holds only in-frame ones; the method was immunoSEQ multiplex PCR. The sample carries a few million clones, approximately 92% recorded once. The gene calls are TRBV5-4 and TRBJ2-1; no firm D call. Input material: naive CD8+ T cells from PBMCs. The TCR comes from a man aged 18 to 30 in good health. Some clones in this sample may be carry-over from other donors' samples. The CDR3: CASGRDNEQFF. CDR3 DNA: TGTGCCAGCGGCAGAGACAATGAGCAGTTCTTC. Using reference TRBV5-4 and TRBJ2-1 for the parts outside the CDR3, the full variable domain is ETGVTQSPTHLIKTRGQQVTLRCSSQSGHNTVSWYQQALGQGPQFIFQYYREEENGRGNFPPRFSGLQFPNYSSELNVNALELDDSALYLCASGRDNEQFFGPGTRLTVL.